Listed below are T cell receptor beta chains from one sample, sequenced in a study of OX40 agonist ivuxolimab in advanced cancers. Sequencing was performed with immunoSEQ multiplex PCR; in TCRdb, only in-frame clones are kept and a portion is missing. Among under 85,000 clones listed, over 75% were seen once. The sequencing here drew on CD4+ or CD8+ T cells sorted from blood, taken in a trial of the OX40 agonist ivuxolimab. These receptors were collected from an adult with an advanced solid tumor such as melanoma, head and neck, liver or kidney cancer. Each CDR3 is given without its conserved first and last residue. Size values are once, few and many counts, or a class for expanded clones, and some rows have none.

v_gene: TRBV6-6
abundance: -
j_gene: TRBJ2-5
CDR3aa: ASSYTGTSYQETQY

v_gene: TRBV6-1
abundance: once
j_gene: TRBJ2-7
CDR3aa: ASSVQYEQY

v_gene: TRBV10-2
abundance: -
j_gene: TRBJ1-3
CDR3aa: ASSDRTNSGNTIY

v_gene: TRBV13
abundance: -
j_gene: TRBJ2-6
CDR3aa: ASSKGRTGTSGANVLT

v_gene: TRBV7-9
abundance: -
j_gene: -
CDR3aa: ASSTYRDRGMYEQY

v_gene: TRBV27
abundance: once
j_gene: TRBJ1-1
CDR3aa: ASSSAKGSGIEAF

v_gene: TRBV7-3
abundance: -
j_gene: TRBJ2-5
CDR3aa: ASRPTTTETQY

v_gene: TRBV19
abundance: -
j_gene: TRBJ1-5
CDR3aa: ASSIGSGPWQPQH

v_gene: TRBV6-1
abundance: -
j_gene: TRBJ2-1
CDR3aa: VSSNGLAGGLVF

v_gene: TRBV19
abundance: -
j_gene: TRBJ1-2
CDR3aa: ASSSDRFYGYT